The clone carrying this T cell receptor (beta chain) was seen a handful of times. Its antigen is currently unknown. It was cDNA, reverse transcribed from extracted RNA, that served as the sequencing template. Using immunoSEQ multiplex PCR, the repertoire was profiled, and TCRdb retains in-frame clones only, with some absent. The profile shows hundreds of thousands of clones, 35% to 40% of them singletons. The record originates from a study of CD8+ T cells in alopecia areata. Study-level results: Especially in alopecia totalis/universalis, lesional scalp showed greater clonality than normal scalp did.

Stated treatment: oral pan-JAK inhibitor, 5-10 mg twice daily. There are 13 residues in the CDR3. The V end lost 3 bases, the J end lost 3 bases, and 9 bases lay between the germline ends. The sequencing here drew on CD4+ T cells sorted from blood, taken around week 34, from a patient treated with tofacitinib. V gene TRBV23-1 combines with J gene TRBJ2-7; D remains unclear. TRBV23-1 is recorded as an ORF, its role being uncertain. This sequence originates from a human donor with alopecia areata. CDR3 bases: TGCGCCAGCAGTCAGGGCGGAGACTACGAGCAGTACTTC. Protein product: CASSQGGDYEQYF.